The source of this T cell receptor (beta chain) is a study of blood T cell repertoires in COVID-19. The CDR3 covers 15 residues. J was trimmed by 9 bases and V by 5 bases; bases with no gene match: 12. In germline, CDR1 is SGHRS, CDR2 YFSETQ. Produced via immunoSEQ multiplex PCR; TCRdb's table is partial and in-frame only. The sample has around 370,000 clones; more than 70% are singletons. The chain carries TRBV5-1 and TRBJ2-1; 9 bases agree with TRBD1. Sequencing was performed on peripheral blood. The receptor was isolated from an older woman with COVID-19, enrolled during active disease. The CDR3: CASSHPGQGEVEQFF. In nucleotides, the CDR3 is TGCGCCAGCAGTCATCCGGGACAGGGTGAGGTTGAGCAGTTCTTC.